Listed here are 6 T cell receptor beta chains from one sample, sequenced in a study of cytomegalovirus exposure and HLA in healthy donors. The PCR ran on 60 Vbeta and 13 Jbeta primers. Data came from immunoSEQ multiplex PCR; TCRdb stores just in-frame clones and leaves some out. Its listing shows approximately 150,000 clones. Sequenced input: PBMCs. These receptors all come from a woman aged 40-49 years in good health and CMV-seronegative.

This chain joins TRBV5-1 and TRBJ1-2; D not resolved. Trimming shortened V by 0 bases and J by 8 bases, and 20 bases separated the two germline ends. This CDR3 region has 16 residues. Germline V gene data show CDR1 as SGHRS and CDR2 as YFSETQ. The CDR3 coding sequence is TGCGCCAGCAGCTTGGCCGGGGAGGGATTGATCGGGGGCTACACCTTC. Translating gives CASSLAGEGLIGGYTF.

For the CDR3, the DNA is TGTGCCAGCAGAGGGAGGGGCGGCCCTCTGGAGACCCAGTACTTC. This encodes CASRGRGGPLETQYF. V is TRBV27 and J is TRBJ2-5, with 7 bases lining up with TRBD2. The V gene end was trimmed by 6 bases and the J gene end by 5 bases; junction bases not matched to a gene: 12. The CDR3 spans 15 residues. The V gene's germline CDR1 is MNHEY and CDR2 SMNVEV (reference sequence).

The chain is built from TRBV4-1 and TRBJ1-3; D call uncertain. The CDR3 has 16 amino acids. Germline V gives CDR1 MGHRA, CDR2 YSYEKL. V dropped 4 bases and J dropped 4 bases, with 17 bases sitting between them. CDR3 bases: TGCGCCAGCAGCCGCCGACCGGGGATGGCAGGAAACACCATATATTTT. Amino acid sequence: CASSRRPGMAGNTIYF.

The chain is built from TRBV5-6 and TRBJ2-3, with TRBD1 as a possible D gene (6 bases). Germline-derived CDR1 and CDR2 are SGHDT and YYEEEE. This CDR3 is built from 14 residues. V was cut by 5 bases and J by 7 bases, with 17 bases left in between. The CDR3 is CASSRKQGAHTQYF. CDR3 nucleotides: TGTGCCAGCAGTCGGAAACAGGGAGCACATACGCAGTATTTT. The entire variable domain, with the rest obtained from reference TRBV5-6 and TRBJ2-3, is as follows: DAGVTQSPTHLIKTRGQQVTLRCSPKSGHDTVSWYQQALGQGPQFIFQYYEEEERQRGNFPDRFSGHQFPNYSSELNVNALLLGDSALYLCASSRKQGAHTQYFGPGTRLTVL.

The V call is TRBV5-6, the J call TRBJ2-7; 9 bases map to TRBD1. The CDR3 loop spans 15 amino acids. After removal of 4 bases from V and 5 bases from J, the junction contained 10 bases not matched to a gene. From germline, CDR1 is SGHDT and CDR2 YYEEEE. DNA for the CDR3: TGTGCCAGCAGCCGACCGGACAGGGGATCGGACGAGCAGTACGTC. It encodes CASSRPDRGSDEQYV.

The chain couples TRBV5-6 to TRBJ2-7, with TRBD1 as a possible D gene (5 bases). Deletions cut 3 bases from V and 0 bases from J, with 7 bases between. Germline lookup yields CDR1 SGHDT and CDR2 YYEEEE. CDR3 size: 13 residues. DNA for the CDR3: TGTGCCAGCAGCTCCAGGGACTCCTACGAGCAGTACGTC. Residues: CASSSRDSYEQYV.